These T cell receptor beta chains were read from a single sample in a study of T cells in Graves' hyperthyroidism and ophthalmopathy. MiXCR, applied by TCRdb to the multiplex PCR reads, yields one record per CDR3 protein. The sample carries some 600,000 distinct CDR3 sequences, more than 11% recorded once. Source material: blood. These receptors were obtained from a woman under 40 with Graves' hyperthyroidism that later progressed to Graves' ophthalmopathy. Each CDR3 is given with its conserved first and last residue. A D gene is named only where the DNA matches it firmly. A row's size may be missing; if present it is once, few, many or a size class.

j_call: TRBJ1-1
clone_size: many
cdr3_length: 13
v_call: TRBV3-1
d_call: TRBD1
cdr3_nt: TGTGCCAGCAGCCAAGTGGACAGGCCTGAAGCTTTCTTT
cdr3_aa: CASSQVDRPEAFF

j_call: TRBJ2-7
clone_size: -
cdr3_length: 14
v_call: TRBV28
d_call: -
cdr3_nt: TGTGCCAGCAGTTTAAATGGTGTGGGGAACGAGCAGTACTTC
cdr3_aa: CASSLNGVGNEQYF

j_call: TRBJ2-3
clone_size: many
cdr3_length: 14
v_call: TRBV10-1
d_call: -
cdr3_nt: TGCGCCAGCAGTGAGTCCACTGCCCACGATACGCAGTATTTT
cdr3_aa: CASSESTAHDTQYF

j_call: TRBJ2-7
clone_size: few
cdr3_length: 13
v_call: TRBV5-1
d_call: -
cdr3_nt: TGCGCCAGCAGCGGGGACGGCCGCTACGAGCAGTACTTC
cdr3_aa: CASSGDGRYEQYF

j_call: TRBJ2-1
clone_size: few
cdr3_length: 13
v_call: TRBV19
d_call: -
cdr3_nt: TGTGCCAGTAGGAATCCACCCTCGAATGAGCAGTTCTTC
cdr3_aa: CASRNPPSNEQFF

j_call: TRBJ2-1
clone_size: -
cdr3_length: 16
v_call: TRBV6-1
d_call: TRBD2
cdr3_nt: TGTGCCACTAGCCTCCCTGGGGGGGAGGAAAGGAGTGAGCAGTTCTTC
cdr3_aa: CATSLPGGEERSEQFF

j_call: TRBJ2-7
clone_size: many
cdr3_length: 14
v_call: TRBV11-3
d_call: -
cdr3_nt: TGTGCCAGCAGCATCCGGGACAACTCCTACGAGCAGTACTTC
cdr3_aa: CASSIRDNSYEQYF

j_call: TRBJ2-1
clone_size: many
cdr3_length: 15
v_call: TRBV12-5
d_call: TRBD1
cdr3_nt: TGTGCTAGTGGTTTGGTAGACAGGGCCTACAATGAGCAGTTCTTC
cdr3_aa: CASGLVDRAYNEQFF

j_call: TRBJ2-6
clone_size: few
cdr3_length: 15
v_call: TRBV29-1
d_call: -
cdr3_nt: TGCAGCGTCTACAGACGAAGCTCTGGGGCCAACGTCCTGACTTTC
cdr3_aa: CSVYRRSSGANVLTF

j_call: TRBJ2-7
clone_size: many
cdr3_length: 12
v_call: TRBV30
d_call: -
cdr3_nt: TGTGCCTGGGGCGCCGCACCCTACGAGCAGTACTTC
cdr3_aa: CAWGAAPYEQYF

j_call: TRBJ1-3
clone_size: few
cdr3_length: 14
v_call: TRBV29-1
d_call: -
cdr3_nt: TGCAGCGTTGAACAGGGGTCCTCTGGAAACACCATATATTTT
cdr3_aa: CSVEQGSSGNTIYF

j_call: TRBJ1-5
clone_size: many
cdr3_length: 15
v_call: TRBV5-1
d_call: -
cdr3_nt: TGCGCCAGCAGCTTGGACGGCAGGCAGGAGCAGCCCCAGCATTTT
cdr3_aa: CASSLDGRQEQPQHF

j_call: TRBJ1-6
clone_size: -
cdr3_length: 20
v_call: TRBV4-1
d_call: TRBD1
cdr3_nt: TGCGCCAGCAGCCGGCCAGAGACAGGGGTTTCCAGCTCCTATAATTCACCCCTCCACTTT
cdr3_aa: CASSRPETGVSSSYNSPLHF

j_call: TRBJ1-1
clone_size: many
cdr3_length: 14
v_call: TRBV19
d_call: TRBD1
cdr3_nt: TGTGCCAGTAGCCGTTATCAGGGGGCTGCTGAAGCTTTCTTT
cdr3_aa: CASSRYQGAAEAFF

j_call: TRBJ2-7
clone_size: many
cdr3_length: 14
v_call: TRBV12-3/TRBV12-4
d_call: TRBD1
cdr3_nt: TGTGCCAGCAGGCAAGCTCAGGGGGCGGGCGAGCAGTACTTC
cdr3_aa: CASRQAQGAGEQYF

j_call: TRBJ2-3
clone_size: many
cdr3_length: 14
v_call: TRBV11-2
d_call: -
cdr3_nt: TGTGCCAGCAGTAGGAGCACTAGCACAGATACGCAGTATTTT
cdr3_aa: CASSRSTSTDTQYF

j_call: TRBJ1-1
clone_size: many
cdr3_length: 16
v_call: TRBV20-1
d_call: TRBD1
cdr3_nt: TGCAGTGCTAGAGATATCCGGGACAGGGGGTCTAGTGAAGCTTTCTTT
cdr3_aa: CSARDIRDRGSSEAFF

j_call: TRBJ2-1
clone_size: many
cdr3_length: 15
v_call: TRBV6-1
d_call: -
cdr3_nt: TGTGCCAGCTCTCCGATTAGCAGCTCCTACAATGAGCAGTTCTTC
cdr3_aa: CASSPISSSYNEQFF

j_call: TRBJ1-1
clone_size: many
cdr3_length: 15
v_call: TRBV7-3
d_call: -
cdr3_nt: TGTGCCAGCAGCTTAACCGGCGGGAAGGGCACTGAAGCTTTCTTT
cdr3_aa: CASSLTGGKGTEAFF

j_call: TRBJ2-3
clone_size: many
cdr3_length: 14
v_call: TRBV28
d_call: -
cdr3_nt: TGTGCCAGCAGGGGCGGGTGGATCACAGATACGCAGTATTTT
cdr3_aa: CASRGGWITDTQYF

j_call: TRBJ2-5
clone_size: many
cdr3_length: 13
v_call: TRBV28
d_call: TRBD1
cdr3_nt: TGTGCCAGCAGTCCGGGGACAGAACTAAACCAGTACTTC
cdr3_aa: CASSPGTELNQYF

j_call: TRBJ2-3
clone_size: many
cdr3_length: 12
v_call: TRBV2
d_call: -
cdr3_nt: TGTGCCAGCAGTGAAGGAGCAGATACGCAGTATTTT
cdr3_aa: CASSEGADTQYF

j_call: TRBJ2-2
clone_size: many
cdr3_length: 17
v_call: TRBV18
d_call: TRBD2
cdr3_nt: TGTGCCAGCTCACCGAAGCGGGAGGCCTTATACACCGGGGAGCTGTTTTTT
cdr3_aa: CASSPKREALYTGELFF

j_call: TRBJ2-7
clone_size: -
cdr3_length: 14
v_call: TRBV19
d_call: TRBD2
cdr3_nt: TGTGCCAGTAGTATTAGCGGGAGAGGAGTCGAGCAGTACTTC
cdr3_aa: CASSISGRGVEQYF

j_call: TRBJ1-2
clone_size: few
cdr3_length: 16
v_call: TRBV5-1
d_call: -
cdr3_nt: TGCGCCAGCAGCTTAGCCCAGGGAAGTTCGGGTCCTGGCTACACCTTC
cdr3_aa: CASSLAQGSSGPGYTF

j_call: TRBJ1-4
clone_size: few
cdr3_length: 15
v_call: TRBV18
d_call: -
cdr3_nt: TGTGCCAGCTCACCGGTTGACCCGTCGGGGGAAAAACTGTTTTTT
cdr3_aa: CASSPVDPSGEKLFF

j_call: TRBJ2-2
clone_size: many
cdr3_length: 15
v_call: TRBV5-8
d_call: -
cdr3_nt: TGTGCCAGCAGCTTCGCCGAAACGATAACCGGGGAGCTGTTTTTT
cdr3_aa: CASSFAETITGELFF

j_call: TRBJ1-1
clone_size: few
cdr3_length: 14
v_call: TRBV6-1
d_call: -
cdr3_nt: TGTGCCAGCAACTCCTTTGGACGCCTCACTGAAGCTTTCTTT
cdr3_aa: CASNSFGRLTEAFF

j_call: TRBJ1-1
clone_size: -
cdr3_length: 13
v_call: TRBV6-5
d_call: -
cdr3_nt: TGTGCCAGCAGTTATGAATCCCGGACCGAAGCTTTCTTT
cdr3_aa: CASSYESRTEAFF

j_call: TRBJ2-1
clone_size: many
cdr3_length: 16
v_call: TRBV28
d_call: TRBD2
cdr3_nt: TGTGCCAGCAGTCCGGCGGGAGCTAGGTCCTACAATGAGCAGTTCTTC
cdr3_aa: CASSPAGARSYNEQFF

j_call: TRBJ2-5
clone_size: -
cdr3_length: 13
v_call: TRBV7-3
d_call: TRBD2
cdr3_nt: TGTGCGGCGGGAGGATTTATTGGAGAGACCCAGTACTTC
cdr3_aa: CAAGGFIGETQYF

j_call: TRBJ2-3
clone_size: many
cdr3_length: 17
v_call: TRBV20-1
d_call: TRBD2
cdr3_nt: TGCAGTGCTTGTTCATTTACTAGCGATTCTAGCACAGATACGCAGTATTTT
cdr3_aa: CSACSFTSDSSTDTQYF